This T cell receptor (beta chain) is drawn from a study of blood T cell repertoires in COVID-19 (dated by TCRdb to the early 2020s). General notes on the study: Samples from collaborators originated in the United States, Italy and Spain and spanned both the acute and convalescent phases of COVID-19. The dataset comprised deeply sampled blood TCRbeta repertoires from subjects exposed to, actively infected with, or recovered from COVID-19. The repertoires were made available in a free public database intended to serve as a resource for research on the immune response to SARS-CoV-2. The material from the prospective study consisted of cDNA or gDNA derived from T cells, B-cell-depleted T cells, or PBMCs. Where HLA class I and class II types were available, the types were taken from metadata supplied by the sample provider, not from assay-based typing. Samples came from the ongoing ImmuneRACE study (first 160 participants) plus 1,254 subjects from 6 global collaborators. A de-identified subject ID, COVID-19 status, age in years and sex were almost always included in the sample metadata.

For this clone: This receptor's antigen is unknown. Base quality data are lacking; no much larger clone is found one base away.

The immunoSEQ Assay, a bias-controlled multiplex PCR, was used to amplify TCRbeta CDR3 regions from genomic DNA. On the authors' methods: The number of nucleated cells in each sample was estimated from the amplification of reference gene primers within the assay. Sequence reads were collapsed and filtered to measure the absolute abundance of every unique TCRbeta CDR3 rearrangement. For each sample, productive Simpson clonality was calculated as the square root of Simpson's diversity index over productive rearrangements. Sourced from immuneACCESS, this table was stored by TCRdb with only in-frame sequences that have V and J called. A share of the clones is absent; for the studies checked, an unresolved V gene accounts for under half, and the remainder has no known explanation. D and trimming were read from the DNA, whereas the V and J calls and clone size are those reported in that table. The sample table lists hundreds of thousands of clones, 87% of them with a count of one. The top ten hold more than 8.5% of the sample.

Participants in the prospective study were aged roughly 18 to 90 years, lived in 20 to 30 United States geographic areas, and enrolled through a virtual design. In the prospective study, participants were assigned to cohorts based on the clinical history participants reported in a screening survey and a study questionnaire. Recovered participants in ImmuneRACE Cohort 3 were defined as having two consecutive negative NP/OP PCR tests, clearance from a healthcare professional, or resolution of symptoms. Each participant in the prospective study had whole blood, serum and a nasopharyngeal or oropharyngeal swab collected by mobile phlebotomists. Prospective study participants could optionally give additional blood draws and questionnaires over an approximately two-month period. Before DNA extraction, blood samples from the prospective study were shipped at room temperature or frozen. The full study reports these points: The quantity of clinical and demographic metadata differed by source and by participant and was supplied without curation.

The CDR3 holds 13 amino acids from the cysteine to the phenylalanine. The only DNA kept is the CDR3, 39 bases in frame from the first base. Trimming at the junction amounts to 4 bases on V and 5 bases on J, and the germline ends lie 9 bases apart. The germline V gene encodes CDR1 SGHVS and CDR2 FNYEAQ. Sequenced sample: PBMCs or T cells enriched from blood (not recorded which). This clonotype originated in a woman between 18 and 29 years old who had recovered from COVID-19. The rearrangement joined TRBV7-6 to TRBJ1-5; no D segment can be confidently identified. The DNA sequence reads TGTGCCAGCAGCTCTACTCCCGATCAGCCCCAGCATTTT. Translated, this gives CASSSTPDQPQHF.